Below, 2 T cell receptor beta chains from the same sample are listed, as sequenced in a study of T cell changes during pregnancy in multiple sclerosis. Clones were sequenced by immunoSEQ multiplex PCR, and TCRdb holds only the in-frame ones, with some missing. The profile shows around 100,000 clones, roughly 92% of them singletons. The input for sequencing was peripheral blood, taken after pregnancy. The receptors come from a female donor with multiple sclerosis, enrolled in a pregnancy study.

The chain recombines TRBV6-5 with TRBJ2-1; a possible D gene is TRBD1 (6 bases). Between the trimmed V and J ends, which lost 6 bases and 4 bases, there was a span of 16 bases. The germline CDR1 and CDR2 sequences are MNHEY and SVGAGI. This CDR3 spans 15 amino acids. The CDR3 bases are TGTGCCAGCAGCCTCACAGTGCAGGGGTACAATGAGCAGTTCTTC. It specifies CASSLTVQGYNEQFF.

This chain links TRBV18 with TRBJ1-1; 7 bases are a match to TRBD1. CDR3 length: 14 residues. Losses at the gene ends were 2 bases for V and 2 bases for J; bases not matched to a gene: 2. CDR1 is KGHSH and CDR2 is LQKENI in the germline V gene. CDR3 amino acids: CASSPGTANTEAFF. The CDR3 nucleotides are TGTGCCAGCTCACCAGGGACAGCCAACACTGAAGCTTTCTTT. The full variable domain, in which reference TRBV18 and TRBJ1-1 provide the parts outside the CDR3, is NAGVMQNPRHLVRRRGQEARLRCSPMKGHSHVYWYRQLPEEGLKFMVYLQKENIIDESGMPKERFSAEFPKEGPSILRIQQVVRGDSAAYFCASSPGTANTEAFFGQGTRLTVV.